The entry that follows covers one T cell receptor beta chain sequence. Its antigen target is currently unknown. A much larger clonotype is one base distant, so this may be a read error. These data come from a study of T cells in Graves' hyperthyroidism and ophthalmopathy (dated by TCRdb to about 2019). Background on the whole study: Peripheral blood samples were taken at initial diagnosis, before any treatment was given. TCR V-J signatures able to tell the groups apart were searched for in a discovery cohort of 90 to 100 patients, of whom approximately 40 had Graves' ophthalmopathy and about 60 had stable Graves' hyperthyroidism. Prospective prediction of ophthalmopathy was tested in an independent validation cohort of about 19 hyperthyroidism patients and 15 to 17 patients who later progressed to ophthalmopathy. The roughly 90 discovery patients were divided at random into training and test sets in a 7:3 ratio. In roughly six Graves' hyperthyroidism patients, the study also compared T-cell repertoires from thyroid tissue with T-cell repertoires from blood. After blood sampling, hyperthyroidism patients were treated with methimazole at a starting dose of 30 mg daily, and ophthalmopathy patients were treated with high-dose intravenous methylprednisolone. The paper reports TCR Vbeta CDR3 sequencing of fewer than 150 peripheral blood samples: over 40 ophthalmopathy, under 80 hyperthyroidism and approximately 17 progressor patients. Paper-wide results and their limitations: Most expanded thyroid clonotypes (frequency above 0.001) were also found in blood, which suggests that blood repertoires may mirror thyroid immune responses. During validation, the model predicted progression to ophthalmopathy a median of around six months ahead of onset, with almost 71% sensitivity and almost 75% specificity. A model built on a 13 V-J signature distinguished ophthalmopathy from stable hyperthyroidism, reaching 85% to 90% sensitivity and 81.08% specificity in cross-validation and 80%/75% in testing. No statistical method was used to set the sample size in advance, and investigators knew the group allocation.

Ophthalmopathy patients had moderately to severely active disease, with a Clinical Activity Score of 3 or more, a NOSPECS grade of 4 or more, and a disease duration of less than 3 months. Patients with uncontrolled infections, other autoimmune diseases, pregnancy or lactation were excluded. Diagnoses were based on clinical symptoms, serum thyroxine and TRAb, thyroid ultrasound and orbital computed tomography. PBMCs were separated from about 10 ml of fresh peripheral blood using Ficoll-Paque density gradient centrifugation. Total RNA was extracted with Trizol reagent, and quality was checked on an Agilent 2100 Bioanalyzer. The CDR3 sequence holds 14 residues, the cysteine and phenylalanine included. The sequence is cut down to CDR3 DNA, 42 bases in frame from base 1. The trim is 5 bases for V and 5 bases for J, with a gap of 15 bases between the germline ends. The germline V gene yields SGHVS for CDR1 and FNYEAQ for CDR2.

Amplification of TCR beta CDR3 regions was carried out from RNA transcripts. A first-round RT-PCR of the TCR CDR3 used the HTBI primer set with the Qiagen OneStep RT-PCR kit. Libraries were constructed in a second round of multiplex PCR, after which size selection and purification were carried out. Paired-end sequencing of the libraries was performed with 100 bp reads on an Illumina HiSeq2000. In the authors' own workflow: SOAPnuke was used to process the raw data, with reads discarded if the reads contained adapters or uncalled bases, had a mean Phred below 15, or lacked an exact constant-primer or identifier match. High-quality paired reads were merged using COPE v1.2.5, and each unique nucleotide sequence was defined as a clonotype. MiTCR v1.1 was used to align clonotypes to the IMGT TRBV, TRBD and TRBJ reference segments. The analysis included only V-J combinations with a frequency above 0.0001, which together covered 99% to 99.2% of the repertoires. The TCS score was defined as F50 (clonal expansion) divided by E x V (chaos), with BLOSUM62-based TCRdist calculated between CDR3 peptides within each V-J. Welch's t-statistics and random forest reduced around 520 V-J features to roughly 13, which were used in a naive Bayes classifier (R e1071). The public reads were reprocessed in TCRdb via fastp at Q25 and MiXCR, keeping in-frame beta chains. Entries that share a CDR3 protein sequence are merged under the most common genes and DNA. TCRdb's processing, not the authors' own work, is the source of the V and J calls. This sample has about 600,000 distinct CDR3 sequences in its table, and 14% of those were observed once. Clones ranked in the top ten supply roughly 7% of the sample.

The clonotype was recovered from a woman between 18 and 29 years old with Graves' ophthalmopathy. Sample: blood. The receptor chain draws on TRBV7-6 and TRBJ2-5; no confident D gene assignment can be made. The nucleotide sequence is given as TGTGCCAGCAGCCGCCGAAGGCACGGGGAGACCCAGTACTTC. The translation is CASSRRRHGETQYF.